This entry is about one T cell receptor beta chain. The antigen remains undetermined. These data are taken from a study of Ad26.COV2.S vaccination and SARS-CoV-2 variants. Study summary: Intramuscular Ad26.COV2.S at 5x10^10 or 1x10^11 viral particles. Study-level results: Breadth of non-spike TCRs did not differ between vaccinees and placebo recipients.

Only in-frame clones appear in the TCRdb table, and some are missing; sequencing was by immunoSEQ multiplex PCR. The data show roughly 320,000 clones, with around 81% seen just once and approximately 2% held by the top ten. As for treatment: some 20 received Ad26.COV2.S at low or high dose, single or two shots; roughly five received placebo; per-sample allocation not given. Sampling occurred on day 63 after the first vaccine or placebo injection. Donation came from an adult in Boston who was aged 18-55 years. The study used a vaccine consisting of an Ad26 vector that expressed Wuhan-strain SARS-CoV-2 spike. With 2 bases removed from V and 4 bases from J, the gap between germline ends came to 8 bases. This CDR3 contains 13 residues. CDR1 LNHDA and CDR2 SQIVND come from the germline V gene (reference sequence).

This sequence originates from a person between 18 and 65 years old who received the Ad26.COV2.S COVID-19 vaccine or a placebo. The material sequenced was peripheral blood, taken in a trial of Ad26.COV2.S vaccine versus placebo. The chain employs TRBV19 and TRBJ2-5; D uncertain. CDR3 loop: CASSISARETQYF. CDR3 nucleotides: TGTGCCAGTAGTATATCGGCTCGAGAGACCCAGTACTTC.